This passage covers 21 T cell receptor beta chains from one sample sequenced in a study of vaccination and CD4 T cells after COVID-19. No antigens are known for them. Treatment noted: approximately 10-day PBMC culture with coronavirus spike peptide pools or control peptides (ViraFEST assay). An Oncomine TCR Beta short-read assay was used to sequence the DNA from cultured CD4+ T cells. TCRdb reprocessed the PCR reads via MiXCR and lists one record per CDR3 protein. The sample contains 7,300 or so distinct CDR3 sequences, less than 75% of which appear only once. The sequencing sample was made of CD4+ T cells from blood, cultured in vitro. All receptors come from a human donor who had recovered from COVID-19.

The V call is TRBV15, the J call TRBJ2-7; possibly TRBD2 for D (7 bases). Germline V gene sequence: CDR1 LNHNV, CDR2 YYDKDF (reference sequence). CDR3 length: 15 residues. Trimming took off 0 bases at V and 6 bases at J, with 15 bases between the two ends. CDR3: CATSRDLGGGSEQYF. CDR3 sequence (DNA): TGTGCCACCAGCAGAGATCTAGGGGGGGGGTCCGAGCAGTACTTC.

The rearrangement joins TRBV6-1 to TRBJ2-7; possible D gene TRBD1, 5 bases. CDR1 is MNHNS and CDR2 is SASEGT in the germline V gene. The CDR3 contains 16 residues. V was trimmed by 0 bases and J by 3 bases, leaving 15 bases between them. In DNA, the CDR3 is TGTGCCAGCAGTGAAGCGCAGAGAGTAGGGGACTACGAGCAGTACTTC. It codes for CASSEAQRVGDYEQYF.

This clonotype was seen only a few times. V gene TRBV20-1 combines with J gene TRBJ1-2, with unresolved D. The CDR3 extends over 14 amino acids. The V gene lost 4 bases and the J gene lost 4 bases, with 16 bases spanning the gap. Looked up from germline, CDR1 is DFQATT and CDR2 is SNEGSKA (reference sequence). In DNA, the CDR3 is TGCAGTGCTACCCCGGGCCTGGTGACCTATGGCTACACCTTC. Amino acids: CSATPGLVTYGYTF.

This clonotype is medium-sized. This chain uses TRBV27 with TRBJ2-7, with TRBD2 as a possible D gene (5 bases). The CDR3 is 14 amino acids. Trimming pared 5 bases from V and 0 bases from J, leaving 11 bases between. The germline CDR1 and CDR2 sequences are MNHEY and SMNVEV (reference sequence). The CDR3 coding sequence is TGTGCCAGCAGTGAGCGGATTACCTCCTACGAGCAGTACTTC. Amino acids: CASSERITSYEQYF.

This chain uses TRBV6-1 with TRBJ1-1; D gene uncertain. Germline lookup yields CDR1 MNHNS and CDR2 SASEGT. Trimming took off 6 bases at V and 1 base at J, with 9 bases between the two ends. This CDR3 has 13 amino acids. CDR3 in amino acids: CASSLSRNTEAFF. CDR3 sequence (DNA): TGTGCCAGCAGCTTGTCCAGGAACACTGAAGCTTTCTTT.

V gene TRBV28 combines with J gene TRBJ1-6, with D possibly being TRBD1 (5 bases). The V and J ends lost 3 bases and 9 bases respectively, with 12 bases between them. Germline V gene data show CDR1 as MDHEN and CDR2 as SYDVKM. The CDR3 is made up of 14 amino acids. This chain's CDR3 is CASSLRLRGSPLHF. The DNA of the CDR3 is TGTGCCAGCAGTTTGAGGCTTAGGGGTTCACCCCTCCACTTT.

DNA for the CDR3: TGTGCCAGCAGCCTGGGACTAGCGGGCCAAGAGACCCAGTACTTC. Translation gives CASSLGLAGQETQYF. This chain uses TRBV28 with TRBJ2-5; TRBD2 matches at 12 bases. With 6 bases clipped from V and 1 base from J, the junction kept 3 bases outside the gene matches. The germline V gene has CDR1 MDHEN and CDR2 SYDVKM. This CDR3 is built from 15 residues.

This chain joins TRBV20-1 and TRBJ2-5, with D possibly matching TRBD2 (5 bases). The CDR3 consists of 14 residues. Germline V lookup: CDR1 DFQATT, CDR2 SNEGSKA (reference sequence). The V end lost 0 bases, the J end lost 5 bases, and 13 bases lay between the germline ends. As DNA, the CDR3 is TGCAGTGCTAGAGATGCGCTAGCCGAGGAGACCCAGTACTTC. This sequence encodes CSARDALAEETQYF.

In this sample, this clonotype turned up a few times. The chain employs TRBV24-1 and TRBJ1-4, with TRBD1 as a possible D gene (5 bases). CDR3 length: 13 amino acids. Trimming removed 7 bases at V and 7 bases at J, with 12 bases between. CDR1 and CDR2 from the germline V gene are KGHDR and SFDVKD. The CDR3 region has the DNA TGTGCCACCAGCCTCGGCGGGGGTGAAAAACTGTTTTTT. Protein product: CATSLGGGEKLFF.

The chain combines TRBV7-8 with TRBJ2-2, with D unclear. The length of the CDR3 is 12 residues. The V gene lost 6 bases and the J gene lost 5 bases, with 7 bases spanning the gap. The germline gives CDR1 SGHVS, CDR2 FQNEAQ. The CDR3 bases are TGTGCCAGCAGTTACAGTACCGGGGAGCTGTTTTTT. It is translated as CASSYSTGELFF.

The gene calls are TRBV7-9 and TRBJ1-6; 8 bases line up with TRBD1. V dropped 1 base and J dropped 7; count of bases not matched to a gene: 6. This CDR3 region has 16 residues. Germline loops: CDR1 SEHNR, CDR2 FQNEAQ (reference sequence). CDR3 loop: CASSLGRTGGNSPLHF. Written as DNA, the CDR3 is TGTGCCAGCAGCTTAGGAAGAACAGGGGGAAATTCACCCCTCCACTTT.

J is TRBJ2-3 and V is TRBV15, with D uncertain. The CDR3 has 16 residues. The germline gives CDR1 LNHNV, CDR2 YYDKDF (reference sequence). V was clipped by 0 bases and J by 1 base, with 11 bases between them. The CDR3 DNA reads as TGTGCCACCAGCAGAGAAGCTCTTTCGGGCACAGATACGCAGTATTTT. It is translated as CATSREALSGTDTQYF.

The V and J genes are TRBV6-1 and TRBJ2-3; 10 nucleotides align to TRBD2. In germline, CDR1 is MNHNS, CDR2 SASEGT. V dropped 0 bases and J dropped 1; count of bases not matched to a gene: 7. This CDR3 comprises 18 residues. CDR3 sequence (DNA): TGTGCCAGCAGTGAAGCCACTTTCGGGACTAGCGGCACAGATACGCAGTATTTT. Translation gives CASSEATFGTSGTDTQYF.

The chain recombines TRBV15 with TRBJ2-7; D is perhaps TRBD1 (6 bases). The germline gives CDR1 LNHNV, CDR2 YYDKDF (reference sequence). Trimming shortened V by 2 bases and J by 7 bases, and 18 bases separated the two germline ends. This CDR3 is 15 amino acids long. The DNA for the CDR3 is TGTGCCACCAGCAGAAGATCGAGACAGGCTCAAGAGCAGTACTTC. Translating gives CATSRRSRQAQEQYF.

This chain joins TRBV10-1 and TRBJ1-3; D not certain. The CDR3 extends over 15 amino acids. Trimming took 0 bases from V and 9 from J, leaving 15 bases between them. Germline V gene lookup returns CDR1 WNHNN and CDR2 SYGVQD (reference sequence). CDR3 coding DNA: TGCGCCAGCAGTGAGTCGTGTAGGGAAGAACCCACCATATATTTT. Residues: CASSESCREEPTIYF.

This clonotype was picked up a small number of times. The rearrangement links TRBV6-4 to TRBJ2-2, with D possibly matching TRBD2 (5 bases). The V end lost 4 bases, the J end lost 7 bases, and 13 bases lay between the germline ends. CDR3 length: 14 amino acids. From germline, CDR1 is MRHNA and CDR2 SNTAGT. The CDR3 is CASSAQSAGGELFF. In nucleotides, the CDR3 is TGTGCCAGCAGTGCCCAGTCGGCGGGCGGGGAGCTGTTTTTT.

The V call is TRBV6-5, the J call TRBJ2-5, with D perhaps matching TRBD2 (5 bases). The V and J ends lost 0 bases and 1 base respectively, with 12 bases between them. CDR1 MNHEY and CDR2 SVGAGI come from the germline V gene. The CDR3 contains 16 residues. DNA of the CDR3: TGTGCCAGCAGTTACTCTTTAACGGGAACCCAAGAGACCCAGTACTTC. Translating it yields CASSYSLTGTQETQYF.

This chain uses TRBV7-9 with TRBJ1-4; TRBD1 aligns across 7 bases. CDR1 and CDR2 from the germline V gene are SEHNR and FQNEAQ (reference sequence). This CDR3 has 14 amino acids. V lost 7 bases and J lost 4; bases outside the gene matches: 6. The CDR3 DNA reads as TGTGCCAGCACCCGGCAGGGGGGTAATGAAAAACTGTTTTTT. Protein sequence: CASTRQGGNEKLFF.

J is TRBJ1-1 and V is TRBV7-2; D is unresolved. V lost 5 bases and J lost 1, with 11 bases in between. Germline V gene sequence: CDR1 SGHTA, CDR2 FQGNSA. The CDR3 totals 14 residues. The CDR3 coding sequence is TGTGCCAGCAGCCCGGTAGTGGGGAACACTGAAGCTTTCTTT. This translates into CASSPVVGNTEAFF.

This clonotype was detected only a few times. V usage is TRBV20-1 and J usage is TRBJ1-5; D call uncertain. The CDR3 length is 12 residues. Deletions cut 6 bases from V and 0 bases from J, with 6 bases between. The germline CDR1 and CDR2 sequences are DFQATT and SNEGSKA (reference sequence). The CDR3 DNA reads TGCAGTGCCGGCCATAGCAATCAGCCCCAGCATTTT. Its translation is CSAGHSNQPQHF.

The chain has TRBV6-2 or TRBV6-3 and TRBJ2-1; 7 bases line up with TRBD1. CDR1 is MNHEY, CDR2 SVGEGT, per germline. This CDR3 is 17 amino acids long. The J segment lost 2 bases and the V segment lost 2 bases, leaving 9 bases of the junction unmatched. The CDR3 sequence is CASSYLLDRWTYNEQFF. The CDR3, as DNA: TGTGCCAGCAGTTACCTCCTGGACAGGTGGACCTACAATGAGCAGTTCTTC.